Shown below are 2 T cell receptor beta chains from a single sample sequenced in a study of blood T cell dynamics during melanoma immunotherapy. Some clones are missing from TCRdb's copy, which holds only in-frame ones; the method was immunoSEQ multiplex PCR. The sample comprises about 95 clones, roughly 91% of which are singletons, and roughly 14% rests with the top ten. Documented time point: week 3, after first cycle of checkpoint inhibitor. The sequencing here drew on cell-free DNA from blood, taken from a patient treated with checkpoint blockade. Receptor source: a human donor with melanoma.

The chain is built from TRBV5-1 and TRBJ2-1; D unclear. The germline V gene encodes CDR1 SGHRS and CDR2 YFSETQ. V was pared by 0 bases and J by 3 bases, with 10 bases between. The CDR3 has 15 amino acids. The CDR3 nucleotides read TGCGCCAGCAGCTTGGCCCTAACCGTCTACAATGAGCAGTTCTTC. It specifies CASSLALTVYNEQFF.

The chain joins TRBV2 to TRBJ2-5; tentatively, D is TRBD1 (6 bases). The CDR3 runs to 16 residues. Trimming removed 1 base from V and 5 bases from J, with 17 bases in between. Per germline, CDR1 SNHLY and CDR2 FYNNEI. CDR3 bases: TGTGCCAGCAGTGAAGGGCGGACAGAGGACGAGGAGACCCAGTACTTC. Amino acids: CASSEGRTEDEETQYF.